What follows is one T cell receptor beta chain and its context. The antigen it recognizes is unknown. No much larger clonotype is one base removed from it; base qualities were not supplied. This sample was included in a study of T cells in localized non-small cell lung cancer (dated by TCRdb to 2018 to 2020). Some background on the complete study: The study examined T cell repertoires in approximately 240 patients with early-stage NSCLC and compared tumors with uninvolved tumor-adjacent lungs. The cohort comprised some 240 treatment-naïve NSCLC patients with resected, localized lung tumors. Of the NSCLC patients, 129 were male and about a hundred were female, and the mean age was approximately 66 years. What the authors observed across the whole study: Longer overall survival was associated with higher blood T cell density, whereas shorter survival was associated with higher adjacent-lung clonality. Uninvolved tumor-adjacent lung showed the highest T cell clonality, higher than tumor, which suggests more focused antigenic responses in the uninvolved tumor-adjacent lung. Of the top 100 tumor clones, a median of approximately 60 were detected in paired uninvolved adjacent lung; 28 were also among that lung's top 100. Because multi-region tumor sequencing was not done, intratumor heterogeneity could not be ruled out. Because the study design was exploratory, TCR variables were selected using unadjusted p-values without false-discovery rate correction.

At diagnosis, peripheral blood, uninvolved tumor-adjacent lung and tumor were collected and were preserved as a mix of fresh-frozen and FFPE material. For TCR repertoire profiling, blood samples were analyzed as peripheral blood mononuclear cells. The CDR3 starts with the cysteine, ends with the phenylalanine, and has 14 residues. Only the CDR3 portion is preserved as DNA: 42 bases, with reading frame beginning at the first base. Relative to germline, V is 7 bases shorter and J is 1 base shorter, with 14 bases between their ends. The germline V gene sets CDR1 to SGHAT and CDR2 to FQNNGV. The immunoSEQ Assay was used to sequence TCR beta CDR3 regions from DNA. From the authors' description of their analysis: T cell density was computed as TCR beta template counts normalized to usable DNA estimated by amplifying housekeeping genes. Using the preseqR package, richness was estimated by extrapolating to 120,000 templates for tissue samples and 400,000 templates for PBMC samples. Clonality was calculated as one minus Pielou's evenness. To identify tissue-enriched TCRs, differential abundance testing was run on productive amino-acid clonotypes with a minimum total count of 5 and an alpha of 0.1. The Jaccard Index and the Morisita Overlap Index were used to measure repertoire overlap between compartments. GLIPH grouped TCR beta CDR3s together with public tetramer-defined viral CDR3s, and a viral motif had to include at least three viral sequences and also show V-gene enrichment. TCRdb holds this immuneACCESS table with in-frame rearrangements only. Some clones are missing; in checked studies, unresolved V genes explain under half, and the rest has no known cause. V and J calls plus clone size are reproduced from that table; the DNA served to infer D and trimming. For this sample the table gives some 21,000 clones, of which about 88% were detected only once. The biggest ten clones account for almost 8.5% of the sample.

This sequence was found in a man aged 35-75 years with stage I lung adenocarcinoma. The sequence is built from TRBV11-2 and TRBJ2-7; a weak D assignment points to TRBD2 (6 bases agree). The source material was peripheral blood, sampled before any cancer treatment. The CDR3 reads as follows: CASKPPGGSYEQYF. The sequenced DNA is TGTGCCAGCAAGCCGCCCGGGGGATCCTACGAGCAGTACTTC.